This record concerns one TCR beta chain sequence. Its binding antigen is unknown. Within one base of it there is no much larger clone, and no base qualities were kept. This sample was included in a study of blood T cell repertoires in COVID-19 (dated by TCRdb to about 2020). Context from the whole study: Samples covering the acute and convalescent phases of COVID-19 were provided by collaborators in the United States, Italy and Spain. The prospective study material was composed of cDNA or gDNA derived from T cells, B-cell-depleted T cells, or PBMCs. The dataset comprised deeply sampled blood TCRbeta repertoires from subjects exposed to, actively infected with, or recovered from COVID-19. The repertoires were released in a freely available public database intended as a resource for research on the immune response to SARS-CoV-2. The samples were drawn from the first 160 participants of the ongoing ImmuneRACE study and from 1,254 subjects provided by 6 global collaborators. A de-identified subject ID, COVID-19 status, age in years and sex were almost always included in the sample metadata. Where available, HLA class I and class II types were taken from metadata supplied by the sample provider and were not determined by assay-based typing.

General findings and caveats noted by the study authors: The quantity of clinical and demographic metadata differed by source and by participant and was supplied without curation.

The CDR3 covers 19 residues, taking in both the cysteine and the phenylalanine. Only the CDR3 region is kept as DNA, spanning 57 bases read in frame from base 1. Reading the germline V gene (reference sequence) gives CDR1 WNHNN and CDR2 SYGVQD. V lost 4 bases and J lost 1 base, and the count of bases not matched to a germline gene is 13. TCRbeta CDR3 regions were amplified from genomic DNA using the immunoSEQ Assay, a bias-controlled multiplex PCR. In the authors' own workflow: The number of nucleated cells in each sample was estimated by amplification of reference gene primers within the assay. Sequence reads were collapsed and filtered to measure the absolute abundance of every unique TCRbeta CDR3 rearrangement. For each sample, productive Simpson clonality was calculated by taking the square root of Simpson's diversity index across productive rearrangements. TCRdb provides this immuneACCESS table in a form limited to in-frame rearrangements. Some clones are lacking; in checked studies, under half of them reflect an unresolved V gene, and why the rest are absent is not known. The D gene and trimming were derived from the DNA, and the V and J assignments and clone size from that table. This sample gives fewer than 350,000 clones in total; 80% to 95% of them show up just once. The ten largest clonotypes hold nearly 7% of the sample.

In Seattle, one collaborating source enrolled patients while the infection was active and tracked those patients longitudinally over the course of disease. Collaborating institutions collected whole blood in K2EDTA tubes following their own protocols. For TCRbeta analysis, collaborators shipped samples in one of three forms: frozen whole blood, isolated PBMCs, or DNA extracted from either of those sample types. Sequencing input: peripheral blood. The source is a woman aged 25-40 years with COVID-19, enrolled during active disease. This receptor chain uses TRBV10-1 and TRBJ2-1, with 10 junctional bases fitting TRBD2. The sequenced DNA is TGCGCCAGCAGTGCGGTGGGGAGCGGGAGGGCCGGATCCTACAATGAGCAGTTCTTC. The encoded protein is CASSAVGSGRAGSYNEQFF.